The table lists the clone carrying this TCR beta chain with a few counts. Antigen unknown. The CDR3 length is 16 residues. The V and J ends lost 0 bases and 0 bases respectively, with 10 bases between them. CDR1 and CDR2 from the germline V gene are SGDLS and YYNGEE. This specimen belongs to a study of T cell repertoires in cytomegalovirus infection. Study at large: Public TCR beta signatures indicated both CMV infection and matching HLA type.

TCRdb independently ran MiXCR on the reads; one entry per CDR3 protein. Seen here are hundreds of thousands of distinct CDR3 sequences, 30% to 35% observed once, and the top ten hold around 12%. The starting material was cultured CD8+ T cells from PBMCs, obtained from culture after CMV antigen stimulation. The TCR comes from a human donor in good health (CMV status not recorded). Some clones in this sample may be carry-over from other donors' samples. V gene TRBV9 combines with J gene TRBJ2-1; D gene unclear. CDR3 residues: CASSVAARSSYNEQFF. The CDR3 DNA follows: TGTGCCAGCAGCGTAGCGGCTAGGAGCTCCTACAATGAGCAGTTCTTC. The whole variable domain, remainder taken from reference TRBV9 and TRBJ2-1, is DSGVTQTPKHLITATGQRVTLRCSPRSGDLSVYWYQQSLDQGLQFLIQYYNGEERAKGNILERFSAQQFPDLHSELNLSSLELGDSALYFCASSVAARSSYNEQFFGPGTRLTVL.